This record looks at one T cell receptor (beta chain) sequence and its context. The CDR3 contains 15 residues. Trimming removed 0 bases from V and 5 bases from J, with 13 bases in between. Per germline, CDR1 MNHEY and CDR2 SVGAGI. The record originates from a study of T cell changes during pregnancy in multiple sclerosis. Repertoires were generated with immunoSEQ multiplex PCR, while TCRdb's copy carries only in-frame clones and drops some. Of some 70,000 clones in the sample, 91% were seen once. This receptor was identified in a female donor with multiple sclerosis, enrolled in a pregnancy study. This specimen consisted of peripheral blood, obtained in the first trimester of pregnancy. The chain couples TRBV6-5 to TRBJ1-1; the D gene is possibly TRBD1 (5 bases). CDR3 in amino acids: CASSYSPQGGTEAFF. CDR3 nucleotides: TGTGCCAGCAGTTACTCACCTCAGGGAGGGACTGAAGCTTTCTTT.